This T cell receptor beta chain is drawn from a study of response to subunit inactivated influenza vaccine. Study-wide points: Few new T cells, the authors suggested, are recruited by each seasonal influenza vaccination.

TCRdb recomputed calls from the RT-PCR reads with MiXCR, one row per CDR3 protein. The sample lists roughly 500,000 distinct CDR3 sequences, 16% occurring once. This clonotype was counted a few times. Its antigen is unknown. This TCR came from a man in his fifties or sixties who received an inactivated influenza vaccine. Material: CD4+ T cells sorted from PBMCs, obtained roughly 24 months after vaccination.

CDR3 sequence (DNA): TGTGCCAGCAGCGTGTCCGGGAGGGCCGTGAATGAGCAGTTCTTC. Encoded protein: CASSVSGRAVNEQFF. The chain couples TRBV9 to TRBJ2-1; 8 bases map to TRBD2. This CDR3 region has 15 residues. The germline V gene encodes CDR1 SGDLS and CDR2 YYNGEE. Unmatched junction bases numbered 8, after V lost 2 bases and J lost 7 bases.